Listed here is a single T cell receptor (beta chain). The sample holds a few counts of this clone. Its antigen has not been determined. Per-base qualities were not stored, and no clone one base away is much larger. This entry comes from a study of OX40 agonist ivuxolimab in advanced cancers. Study-level background: Ivuxolimab was an agonistic, fully human IgG2 monoclonal antibody directed against OX40 (CD134), a costimulatory receptor. A male proportion of nearly 85% and a mean age of around 60 years, ranging from 23 to 79, were recorded for the dose-escalation cohort. The paper covers the monotherapy dose-escalation part of the phase I ivuxolimab trial, which included N of about 50 patients. Peripheral TCRbeta sequencing was intended to test whether TCR sequence diversity was altered and clonal T-cell expansion was caused by ivuxolimab. Intravenous ivuxolimab was administered to patients every 2 weeks at six dose levels: 0.01, 0.1, 0.3, 1.5, 3 and 10 mg/kg. Partial responses occurred in three dose-escalation patients: two with cutaneous melanoma and one with hepatocellular carcinoma. Of the approximately 54 patients in dose escalation, about 20 had hepatocellular carcinoma, about 15 had melanoma, 9 had renal cell carcinoma and 9 had head and neck cancer. Prior anti-PD-1, anti-PD-L1 or anti-CTLA-4 therapy was permitted, and less than 45% of dose-escalation patients had received checkpoint inhibitors. The paper's findings and limits, for the study overall: Which antigens the clonally expanded peripheral T cells were specific for was not determined. Clonal expansion of both CD4+ and CD8+ blood T cells was observed from baseline to week 6 at doses 0.1 to 3.0 mg/kg. After ivuxolimab, CD8+ T cells had more expanded clones than CD4+ T cells on average. Low levels of normalized T-cell clonal expansion were also seen in some patients who did not respond. In the 0.1-3.0 mg/kg groups, partial responders were among the patients with the lowest normalized peripheral clonal expansion, particularly in CD8+ T cells.

Genomic DNA was extracted from sorted cells for sequencing of the TCRbeta CDR3 region. TCRbeta CDR3 regions were sequenced using the immunoSEQ Assay. TCRdb re-hosts the immuneACCESS table, in-frame sequences only. Its copies lack some clones; in the studies checked, an unresolved V gene accounts for under half of them, and the cause for the rest is not known. The sample records about 62,000 clones, around 80% of which are singletons. The ten largest make up about 2.4% of the sample. The junction carries 14 bases between V and J, which are trimmed by 5 bases and 4 bases respectively. Taken from cysteine to phenylalanine, the CDR3 has 14 residues. Only the CDR3 DNA stays, 42 bases, in frame from base 1. CDR1 and CDR2 were assigned from the germline V gene as MDHEN and SYDVKM. Patients with a history of autoimmune disease or receiving systemic immunosuppression were excluded from the trial. In every dose cohort, peripheral blood was drawn for TCR sequencing at baseline, cycle 4 day 1, and cycle 7 day 1. Samples were obtained from an open-label, multicenter, first-in-human phase I dose-escalation trial of ivuxolimab. Adults with locally advanced or metastatic head and neck squamous cell, hepatocellular, melanoma or renal cell carcinoma were enrolled in the trial. Before TCR sequencing, CD4+ T cells and CD8+ T cells from peripheral blood were sorted into separate populations.

The sequence came from an adult with an advanced solid tumor such as melanoma, head and neck, liver or kidney cancer. The sequencing here drew on CD4+ or CD8+ T cells sorted from blood, taken in a trial of the OX40 agonist ivuxolimab. The V and J segments used are TRBV28 and TRBJ1-1; a weak D assignment points to TRBD1 (6 bases agree). The CDR3 region: CASSPGHSATEAFF. The DNA reads as follows: TGTGCCAGCAGTCCGGGACATTCGGCCACTGAAGCTTTCTTT.